These 4 T cell receptor beta chains came from one sample sequenced in a study. TCRdb reprocessed the 5' RACE reads with MiXCR, giving one entry per CDR3 protein. The data contain around 11,000 distinct CDR3 sequences, about 50% of them singletons. Sequenced material: tumor-infiltrating naive CD4+ T cells sorted from the breast tumor. Noted subset: naive CD4+ T cells, CD4+CD45RA+CD25-. These TCRs come from a female donor with breast cancer.

The rearrangement uses TRBV29-1 and TRBJ1-3; D not certain. CDR3 length equals 11 residues. CDR1 SQVTM and CDR2 ANQGSEA come from the germline V gene. V dropped 6 bases and J dropped 4 bases, with 7 bases sitting between them. The CDR3 is CSVMTGNTIYF. Here the CDR3 DNA reads TGCAGCGTCATGACCGGAAACACCATATATTTT.

The V and J genes are TRBV20-1 and TRBJ2-1; no clear D gene. CDR3 length: 10 amino acids. CDR1 DFQATT and CDR2 SNEGSKA come from the germline V gene (reference sequence). V lost 4 bases, J lost 9 bases, and 7 bases lay in between. CDR3 nucleotide sequence: TGCAGTGCTAATTGGCCTGAGCAGTTCTTC. Its translation is CSANWPEQFF.

There are a few counts of this clonotype. The J gene is TRBJ1-1, the V gene TRBV6-5; D ambiguous. The CDR3 runs 13 residues. Germline CDR1 is MNHEY and CDR2 is SVGAGI. V was trimmed by 5 bases and J by 4 bases, leaving 11 bases between them. The CDR3 nucleotides are TGTGCCAGCAGTCGCCTCGAGGGCACTGAAGCTTTCTTT. It translates to CASSRLEGTEAFF.

This clonotype was detected only a few times. The chain has TRBV6-5 and TRBJ2-1; D is undetermined. Germline assignment: CDR1 MNHEY and CDR2 SVGAGI. The germline V and J ends were trimmed by 6 bases and 7 bases, with 13 bases remaining between them. The CDR3 extends over 13 amino acids. CDR3 in DNA: TGTGCCAGCAGACGCCTTCGGGCAAATGAGCAGTTCTTC. It specifies CASRRLRANEQFF.